These T cell receptor beta chains were read from a single sample in a study of blood T cell repertoires in COVID-19. Sequencing used immunoSEQ multiplex PCR; TCRdb keeps in-frame clones, though not all of them. The table shows around 340,000 clones, with almost 90% occurring only once. What was sequenced was PBMCs or T cells enriched from blood (not recorded which). The receptors shown here come from a woman in her twenties or thirties who had been exposed to COVID-19. Both conserved end residues are part of each CDR3.

J | V | CDR3
TRBJ2-1 | TRBV2 | CASRDNTGYNEQFF
TRBJ2-7 | TRBV6-2/TRBV6-3 | CASSIAGGNYEQYF
TRBJ2-3 | TRBV4-1 | CASSIRGDTDTQYF
TRBJ2-7 | TRBV28 | CASSFGPSGTQIIYEQYF
TRBJ2-1 | TRBV2 | CASRETISESSYNEQFF
TRBJ2-5 | TRBV2 | CARRPQVETQYF
TRBJ1-5 | TRBV7-8 | CASSLAGKTGKGSQPQHF
TRBJ2-2 | TRBV7-6 | CASRQIAGEGTGELFF
TRBJ2-7 | TRBV4-2 | CASSQDRDYSYEQYF
TRBJ2-7 | TRBV27 | CASRTLAPYEQYF
TRBJ1-1 | TRBV18 | CASSPRAGGNTEAFF
TRBJ2-1 | TRBV24-1 | CATSARDQTYDEQFF
TRBJ2-7 | TRBV18 | CASSHGQGTYEQYF
TRBJ1-1 | TRBV7-2 | CASSLVGGLQTEAFF
TRBJ2-1 | TRBV7-9 | CASSLSVYNEQFF
TRBJ2-5 | TRBV28 | CASSGTSGGNWLQETQYF
TRBJ1-2 | TRBV12-3/TRBV12-4 | CASSPRLYGYTF
TRBJ2-1 | TRBV27 | CASRAEREGNEQFF
TRBJ2-7 | TRBV30 | CAWSGMEIYEQYF
TRBJ2-7 | TRBV3-1/TRBV3-2 | CASSRKTGGAYEQYF
TRBJ2-3 | TRBV28 | CASSDSGSPDTQYF
TRBJ2-5 | TRBV27 | CASSSPSGVSAQETQYF
TRBJ2-5 | TRBV27 | CASSLTGYQETQYF
TRBJ1-5 | TRBV29-1 | CSVADREIGQPQHF
TRBJ2-1 | TRBV7-9 | CASSLEYRGWLFF
TRBJ1-2 | TRBV6-4 | CASSDPGQGSGYTF
TRBJ1-6 | TRBV5-1 | CASSLDNSPLHF
TRBJ2-7 | TRBV7-6 | CASSLVQDEQYF
TRBJ2-7 | TRBV19 | CASSIGGLPRIYEQYF
TRBJ2-1 | TRBV7-6 | CASSSAAGWGNEQFF
TRBJ2-7 | TRBV12-3/TRBV12-4 | CASSGASYEQYF
TRBJ1-1 | TRBV6-5 | CASSPRRSQNTEAFF
TRBJ2-7 | TRBV7-9 | CASSPTGVHEQYF
TRBJ2-1 | TRBV12-3/TRBV12-4 | CASRLAPYNEQFF
TRBJ2-3 | TRBV5-1 | CASSSWLAGTDTQYF
TRBJ1-5 | TRBV30 | CAWSGGGSQPQHF
TRBJ1-1 | TRBV19 | CASSIDAGAGTEAFF
TRBJ1-1 | TRBV15 | CATSRDWGPNTEAFF